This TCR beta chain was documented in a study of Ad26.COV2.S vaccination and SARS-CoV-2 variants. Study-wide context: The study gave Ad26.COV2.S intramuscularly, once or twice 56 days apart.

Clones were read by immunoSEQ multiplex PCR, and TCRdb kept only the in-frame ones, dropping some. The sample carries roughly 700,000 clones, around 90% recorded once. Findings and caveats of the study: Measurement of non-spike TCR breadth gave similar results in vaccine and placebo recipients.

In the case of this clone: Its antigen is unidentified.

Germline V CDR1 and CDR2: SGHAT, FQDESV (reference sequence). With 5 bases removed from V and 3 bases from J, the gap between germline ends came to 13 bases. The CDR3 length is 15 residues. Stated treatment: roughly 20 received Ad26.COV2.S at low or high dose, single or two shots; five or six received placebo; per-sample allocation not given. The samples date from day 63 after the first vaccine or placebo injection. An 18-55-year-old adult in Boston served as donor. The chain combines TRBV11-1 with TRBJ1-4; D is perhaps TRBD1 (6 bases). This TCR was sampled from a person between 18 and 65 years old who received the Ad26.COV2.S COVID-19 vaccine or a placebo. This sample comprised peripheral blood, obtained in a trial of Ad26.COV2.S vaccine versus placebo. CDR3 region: CASSPWTAPNEKLFF. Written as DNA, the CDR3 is TGTGCCAGCAGCCCTTGGACAGCCCCTAATGAAAAACTGTTTTTT.